A single sample is the source of the 17 T cell receptor beta chains below, sequenced in a study of memory CD4+ T cells and cytomegalovirus serostatus. The protocol was immunoSEQ multiplex PCR, while the TCRdb copy is restricted to in-frame clones and leaves out a portion. The sample has roughly 60,000 clones, approximately 77% seen once. Single viable CD3+CD4+CD8-CD45RO+ cells were sorted as the memory CD4+ T cells. Source material: memory CD4+ T cells from blood. These receptors were obtained from an adult in good health and CMV-seronegative.

V is TRBV5-1 and J is TRBJ2-3; TRBD1 matches 8 bases. The V gene's germline CDR1 is SGHRS and CDR2 YFSETQ. CDR3 length: 14 amino acids. The junction had 5 bases not matched to a gene; V was cut back by 4 bases and J by 4 bases. This CDR3 reads CASSGQGGADTQYF. CDR3 nucleotide sequence: TGCGCCAGCAGCGGACAGGGAGGCGCAGATACGCAGTATTTT. Variable domain in full (rest from reference TRBV5-1 and TRBJ2-3): KAGVTQTPRYLIKTRGQQVTLSCSPISGHRSVSWYQQTPGQGLQFLFEYFSETQRNKGNFPGRFSGRQFSNSRSEMNVSTLELGDSALYLCASSGQGGADTQYFGPGTRLTVL.

The chain carries TRBV30 and TRBJ2-7; D remains ambiguous. Trimming left V 3 bases short and J 4 bases short, with 19 bases between. The CDR3 totals 15 residues. Germline V gene data show CDR1 as GTSNPN and CDR2 as SVGIG (reference sequence). CDR3 protein: CAWSGGVSWGYEQYF. The DNA of the CDR3 is TGTGCCTGGAGCGGTGGGGTCTCATGGGGTTACGAGCAGTACTTC.

The chain uses TRBV4-3 and TRBJ2-2, with D unclear. Trimming pared 0 bases from V and 6 bases from J, leaving 8 bases between. Germline values: CDR1 LGHNA, CDR2 YSLEER. The CDR3 totals 14 residues. CDR3 nucleotides: TGCGCCAGCAGCCAAGACTATGGTCCCGGGGAGCTGTTTTTT. Its protein is CASSQDYGPGELFF.

Turning to this clone: The same CDR3 arises from other DNA sequences in this sample as well. The rearrangement uses TRBV11-3 and TRBJ1-1, with D unresolved. Trimming pared 2 bases from V and 1 base from J, leaving 5 bases between. The CDR3 extends over 13 amino acids. From germline, CDR1 is SGHNT and CDR2 YENEEA. CDR3 protein: CASSLQENTEAFF. CDR3 DNA sequence: TGTGCCAGCAGCTTACAAGAGAACACTGAAGCTTTCTTT.

V usage is TRBV29-1 and J usage is TRBJ2-7, with 10 bases matching TRBD2. The germline gives CDR1 SQVTM, CDR2 ANQGSEA. The V gene end was trimmed by 6 bases and the J gene end by 2 bases; junction bases not matched to a gene: 4. This CDR3 contains 13 residues. DNA of the CDR3: TGCAGCGTGGGACTAGCGAACCCCTACGAGCAGTACTTC. This gives the protein CSVGLANPYEQYF.

The chain recombines TRBV5-1 with TRBJ1-4, with no clear D. V was shortened by 6 bases and J by 2 bases, with 11 bases between the two germline ends. The CDR3 covers 14 residues. Per the germline V gene, CDR1 is SGHRS and CDR2 is YFSETQ. CDR3 in amino acids: CASKETGTNEKLFF. CDR3 bases: TGCGCCAGCAAAGAAACCGGGACTAATGAAAAACTGTTTTTT.

The chain combines TRBV30 with TRBJ2-1, with a tentative D call TRBD2 (5 bases). This CDR3 contains 15 residues. Germline V gene sequence: CDR1 GTSNPN, CDR2 SVGIG (reference sequence). V was pared by 5 bases and J by 0 bases, with 14 bases between. CDR3 region: CAWGKDFSSYNEQFF. CDR3 in DNA: TGTGCCTGGGGAAAGGACTTTAGCTCCTACAATGAGCAGTTCTTC. Filled out from reference TRBV30 and TRBJ2-1, the complete variable domain reads SQTIHQWPATLVQPVGSPLSLECTVEGTSNPNLYWYRQAAGRGLQLLFYSVGIGQISSEVPQNLSASRPQDRQFILSSKKLLLSDSGFYLCAWGKDFSSYNEQFFGPGTRLTVL.

J is TRBJ2-1 and V is TRBV28; 10 positions agree with TRBD2. The CDR3 contains 14 residues. The germline CDR1 and CDR2 sequences are MDHEN and SYDVKM. Losses at the gene ends were 5 bases for V and 7 bases for J; bases not matched to a gene: 5. In DNA form, the CDR3 reads TGTGCCAGCAGTAGTCCTAGCGGGGGAAATGAGCAGTTCTTC. Translated, it gives CASSSPSGGNEQFF.

This clone was observed a handful of times. The chain uses TRBV20-1 and TRBJ1-1; D is uncertain. CDR3 length: 10 residues. Germline V lookup: CDR1 DFQATT, CDR2 SNEGSKA (reference sequence). V was trimmed by 4 bases and J by 13 bases, leaving 13 bases between them. The chain's CDR3 is CSATKFAGFF. The CDR3 nucleotides read TGCAGTGCTACAAAATTTGCAGGTTTCTTT.

The chain carries TRBV4-1 and TRBJ1-2, with 7 bases identical to TRBD1. The CDR3 has 16 amino acids. With V trimmed by 0 bases and J by 4 bases, 8 bases remained unmatched. Germline CDR1 MGHRA, CDR2 YSYEKL. The CDR3 DNA reads as TGCGCCAGCAGCCAAGATTCACAGGGGAGGGGCTATGGCTACACCTTC. Protein product: CASSQDSQGRGYGYTF.

This chain uses TRBV5-1 with TRBJ2-3, with 8 positions matching TRBD2. This CDR3 spans 15 amino acids. CDR1 and CDR2 (germline): SGHRS, YFSETQ. Unmatched junction bases numbered 6, after V lost 2 bases and J lost 4 bases. This CDR3 is CASSFRGGIADTQYF. In DNA, the CDR3 is TGCGCCAGCAGCTTCCGGGGGGGGATCGCAGATACGCAGTATTTT.

The V gene is TRBV18, the J gene TRBJ2-7; 10 bases agree with TRBD2. Germline V lookup: CDR1 KGHSH, CDR2 LQKENI. The V and J ends lost 2 bases and 2 bases, in that order; junction bases with no gene match: 9. This CDR3 is built from 17 residues. The CDR3 reads CASSPARPSGGAYEQYF. DNA for the CDR3: TGTGCCAGCTCACCAGCGAGGCCTAGCGGGGGTGCCTACGAGCAGTACTTC.

The chain recombines TRBV28 with TRBJ2-5; the match to TRBD2 covers 8 bases. Germline CDR1 MDHEN, CDR2 SYDVKM. The trim removed 6 bases at V and 6 bases at J, leaving 9 bases unmatched. The CDR3 consists of 14 residues. The CDR3 DNA follows: TGTGCCAGCAGCTCGGGACTAGTTTTAAAGACCCAGTACTTC. Translating gives CASSSGLVLKTQYF.

V and J are TRBV6-6 and TRBJ2-3, with TRBD2 as a possible D gene (5 bases). Trimming took off 6 bases at V and 6 bases at J, with 22 bases between the two ends. Looked up from germline, CDR1 is MNHNY and CDR2 is SVGAGI (reference sequence). The CDR3 contains 16 residues. The CDR3 loop is CASRERGSPPADTQYF. The CDR3 DNA follows: TGTGCCAGCAGGGAACGGGGTTCACCCCCGGCGGATACGCAGTATTTT.

The chain couples TRBV9 to TRBJ2-3; D possibly corresponds to TRBD1 (5 bases). The CDR3 loop spans 15 amino acids. CDR1 and CDR2 from the germline V gene are SGDLS and YYNGEE. With 0 bases removed from V and 3 bases from J, the gap between germline ends came to 11 bases. CDR3 loop: CASSVDRGSTDTQYF. CDR3 DNA: TGTGCCAGCAGCGTAGATAGGGGTTCTACAGATACGCAGTATTTT.

The CDR3 loop is CASSKQGNSNQPQHF. In nucleotides, the CDR3 is TGTGCCAGCAGCAAACAGGGGAATAGCAATCAGCCCCAGCATTTT. The rearrangement uses TRBV7-2 and TRBJ1-5; 7 bases match TRBD1. CDR1 and CDR2 (germline): SGHTA, FQGNSA. CDR3 length: 15 residues. The V gene end was trimmed by 5 bases and the J gene end by 0 bases; junction bases not matched to a gene: 4.

This clone came up many times. The chain combines TRBV28 with TRBJ1-5; D is unclear. Germline CDR1 is MDHEN and CDR2 is SYDVKM. Trimming removed 1 base from V and 7 bases from J, with 11 bases in between. This CDR3 is built from 14 residues. In DNA form, the CDR3 reads TGTGCCAGCAGTTTATACCAGGCACGCCAGCCCCAGCATTTT. Its protein product is CASSLYQARQPQHF.